These 20 T cell receptor beta chains originate from one sample sequenced in a study of regulatory T cells in long-lasting Graves disease. Time point of the sample: newly diagnosed GD, antithyroid drugs for less than 3 months. PBMC-extracted RNA yielded the TCR library. To make TCR beta libraries, researchers used iRepertoire HTBI primers and Arm-PCR of CDR3 regions. MiXCR, applied by TCRdb to the multiplex PCR reads, yields one record per CDR3 protein. The sample holds some 500,000 distinct CDR3 sequences, approximately 13% seen once. These data also formed part of another study, on T cells in Graves' hyperthyroidism and ophthalmopathy.

The sequencing used peripheral blood mononuclear cells (PBMCs), collected at new diagnosis, from a patient treated with antithyroid drugs. All receptors come from a man in his thirties or forties with Graves disease.

This clonotype appeared a single time. The V and J genes are TRBV24-1 and TRBJ2-3, with 7 positions matching TRBD1. Germline V gene lookup returns CDR1 KGHDR and CDR2 SFDVKD. The CDR3 length is 14 residues. The V gene end was trimmed by 12 bases and the J gene end by 8 bases; junction bases not matched to a gene: 16. For the CDR3, the DNA is TGTGCCGTAGCCGGGACAGCTATTCTTGGTACGCAGTATTTT. Its translation: CAVAGTAILGTQYF.

The chain couples TRBV5-1 to TRBJ2-7, with 10 positions matching TRBD2. CDR1 is SGHRS, CDR2 YFSETQ, per germline. V lost 1 base, J lost 0 bases, and 10 bases stayed unmatched. CDR3 size: 18 residues. CDR3 nucleotides: TGCGCCAGCAGCTTGTCGGTACTAGCGGGAAGCTACTCCTACGAGCAGTACTTC. This translates into CASSLSVLAGSYSYEQYF.

This clonotype occurred a few times. V gene TRBV30 combines with J gene TRBJ2-3; the match to TRBD2 covers 8 bases. The trim removed 3 bases at V and 11 bases at J, leaving 13 bases unmatched. From germline, CDR1 is GTSNPN and CDR2 SVGIG (reference sequence). CDR3 length: 14 amino acids. CDR3 sequence reads: CAWSPGLEGIRQYF. The CDR3 nucleotides read TGTGCCTGGAGCCCGGGACTAGAAGGAATCAGGCAGTATTTT.

The sample holds a few counts of this clonotype. The V and J genes are TRBV27 and TRBJ2-5; the match to TRBD2 covers 7 bases. Trimming cost V 5 bases and J 4 bases; bases outside gene matches: 13. The germline V gene has CDR1 MNHEY and CDR2 SMNVEV (reference sequence). The CDR3 length is 16 residues. Here the CDR3 reads CASSPRTRIVGETQYF. The DNA of the CDR3 is TGTGCCAGCAGTCCTCGGACTAGAATAGTAGGAGAGACCCAGTACTTC.

This clonotype showed up many times. The chain employs TRBV20-1 and TRBJ1-1; D unclear. With 0 bases removed from V and 1 base from J, the gap between germline ends came to 9 bases. The CDR3 loop spans 14 amino acids. Germline values: CDR1 DFQATT, CDR2 SNEGSKA (reference sequence). CDR3 amino acids: CSARDRTANTEAFF. CDR3 in DNA: TGCAGTGCTAGAGACAGGACCGCGAACACTGAAGCTTTCTTT.

This clonotype came up many times. This chain links TRBV15 with TRBJ2-3; D might be TRBD1 (7 bases). CDR3 length equals 14 residues. Between the trimmed V and J ends, which lost 7 bases and 6 bases, there was a span of 17 bases. Germline V lookup: CDR1 LNHNV, CDR2 YYDKDF (reference sequence). The CDR3 spells CATMARGVADTQYF. The CDR3 nucleotides are TGTGCCACCATGGCCAGGGGGGTCGCTGATACGCAGTATTTT.

This clonotype was seen at least ten times. The chain joins TRBV27 to TRBJ2-7; 10 bases are a match to TRBD2. Germline CDR1 is MNHEY and CDR2 is SMNVEV (reference sequence). The CDR3 covers 16 residues. After removal of 5 bases from V and 0 bases from J, the junction contained 7 bases not matched to a gene. CDR3 in DNA: TGTGCCAGCAGTAAAGGACTAGCGGATAGCTCCTACGAGCAGTACTTC. As protein: CASSKGLADSSYEQYF.

The gene calls are TRBV6-2 or TRBV6-3 and TRBJ1-5; D unresolved. V was shortened by 2 bases and J by 4 bases, with 12 bases between the two germline ends. Germline CDR1 and CDR2: MNHEY and SVGEGT. The CDR3 sequence is 15 residues long. CDR3 in DNA: TGTGCCAGCAGTTACGCACCACCGGGTAATCAGCCCCAGCATTTT. It encodes CASSYAPPGNQPQHF.

This clonotype was observed at least ten times. The rearrangement links TRBV18 to TRBJ2-1; D gene ambiguous. Germline lookup yields CDR1 KGHSH and CDR2 LQKENI. Trimming shortened V by 5 bases and J by 4 bases, and 12 bases separated the two germline ends. There are 14 residues in the CDR3. CDR3 sequence reads: CASSIPALYNEQFF. The CDR3 region has the DNA TGTGCCAGCTCAATCCCAGCGCTGTACAATGAGCAGTTCTTC.

In its sample, this clonotype was seen a few times. The chain couples TRBV20-1 to TRBJ1-2; D might be TRBD1 (5 bases). Germline V gene sequence: CDR1 DFQATT, CDR2 SNEGSKA (reference sequence). This CDR3 has 12 amino acids. In DNA, the CDR3 is TGCAGCCTCCGGAGAGGGGACTATGGCTACACCTTC. Translated, it gives CSLRRGDYGYTF.

This clonotype was picked up a small number of times. The chain links TRBV7-9 to TRBJ2-1, with TRBD2 matching 14 bases. Per germline, CDR1 SEHNR and CDR2 FQNEAQ (reference sequence). Trimming at V came to 1 base and at J to 6 bases, leaving 2 bases not matched to a gene. CDR3 length: 16 residues. As DNA, the CDR3 is TGTGCCAGCAGCTTAGTAGGGACTAGCGGGAGCAATGAGCAGTTCTTC. Translation gives CASSLVGTSGSNEQFF. The full variable domain, rest sourced from reference TRBV7-9 and TRBJ2-1, is DTGVSQNPRHKITKRGQNVTFRCDPISEHNRLYWYRQTLGQGPEFLTYFQNEAQLEKSRLLSDRFSAERPKGSFSTLEIQRTEQGDSAMYLCASSLVGTSGSNEQFFGPGTRLTVL.

This clonotype was counted a few times. J is TRBJ1-1 and V is TRBV30, with no clear D. The CDR3 totals 13 residues. The V end lost 0 bases, the J end lost 1 base, and 6 bases lay between the germline ends. The germline CDR1 and CDR2 sequences are GTSNPN and SVGIG (reference sequence). The CDR3 spells CAWSVQSNTEAFF. DNA for the CDR3: TGTGCCTGGAGTGTACAATCGAACACTGAAGCTTTCTTT. Full variable domain (rest looked up from reference TRBV30 and TRBJ1-1): SQTIHQWPATLVQPVGSPLSLECTVEGTSNPNLYWYRQAAGRGLQLLFYSVGIGQISSEVPQNLSASRPQDRQFILSSKKLLLSDSGFYLCAWSVQSNTEAFFGQGTRLTVV.

V usage is TRBV20-1 and J usage is TRBJ2-7; maybe TRBD1 (5 bases). Germline V gene sequence: CDR1 DFQATT, CDR2 SNEGSKA (reference sequence). The CDR3 has 14 amino acids. V lost 5 bases to trimming and J lost 3 bases, with 17 bases between them. The CDR3 loop is CSAQVGAGYYEQYF. The DNA of the CDR3 is TGCAGTGCTCAAGTTGGAGCAGGGTACTACGAGCAGTACTTC.

This clonotype showed up many times. The chain uses TRBV2 and TRBJ1-4; D gene unclear. From germline, CDR1 is SNHLY and CDR2 FYNNEI. This CDR3 region has 13 residues. With 6 bases removed from V and 4 bases from J, the gap between germline ends came to 9 bases. This CDR3 is CASSGEVNEKLFF. CDR3 nucleotide sequence: TGTGCCAGCAGCGGGGAAGTTAATGAAAAACTGTTTTTT.

This clonotype was seen more than once but under ten times. This sequence joins TRBV7-3 and TRBJ2-7, with 10 bases matching TRBD1. CDR1 and CDR2 (germline): SGHTA, FQGTGA. V dropped 4 bases and J dropped 6; count of bases not matched to a gene: 3. The CDR3 is 13 residues long. CDR3 loop: CASSWTGGGEQYF. The CDR3 coding sequence is TGTGCCAGCAGCTGGACAGGGGGTGGCGAGCAGTACTTC. The full variable domain, completed using reference TRBV7-3 and TRBJ2-7, is GAGVSQTPSNKVTEKGKYVELRCDPISGHTALYWYRQSLGQGPEFLIYFQGTGAADDSGLPNDRFFAVRPEGSVSTLKIQRTERGDSAVYLCASSWTGGGEQYFGPGTRLTVT.

This clonotype was observed at least ten times. The chain employs TRBV2 and TRBJ2-1, with no clear D. The CDR3 consists of 13 residues. Germline CDR1 and CDR2: SNHLY and FYNNEI. Trimming pared 8 bases from V and 2 bases from J, leaving 10 bases between. The CDR3 here is CASQAETYNEQFF. In DNA form, the CDR3 reads TGTGCCAGCCAAGCTGAGACCTACAATGAGCAGTTCTTC.

J is TRBJ2-1 and V is TRBV24-1; D is uncertain. Trimming left V 5 bases short and J 7 bases short, with 11 bases between. Germline V gene data show CDR1 as KGHDR and CDR2 as SFDVKD. The CDR3 sequence is 13 residues long. CDR3 DNA: TGTGCCACCAGTGCCCCACCTTTGAATGAGCAGTTCTTC. Protein sequence: CATSAPPLNEQFF.

The V call is TRBV5-1, the J call TRBJ2-2, with TRBD1 matching 8 bases. The J segment lost 7 bases and the V segment lost 1 base, leaving 6 bases of the junction unmatched. The germline CDR1 and CDR2 sequences are SGHRS and YFSETQ. The CDR3 contains 15 residues. In DNA form, the CDR3 reads TGCGCCAGCAGCTTGCAGGGGGCGATGGACGGGGAGCTGTTTTTT. Amino acids: CASSLQGAMDGELFF.

This clonotype was found a few times. V gene TRBV19 combines with J gene TRBJ2-2; D possibly uses TRBD1 or TRBD2 (5 bases each). Germline V CDR1 and CDR2: LNHDA, SQIVND (reference sequence). V was clipped by 5 bases and J by 1 base, with 26 bases between them. CDR3 length equals 20 residues. CDR3 residues: CASSYAARGISFLNTGELFF. CDR3 DNA: TGTGCCAGTAGTTACGCCGCGAGGGGAATCTCATTCCTGAACACCGGGGAGCTGTTTTTT.

The J gene is TRBJ2-7, the V gene TRBV10-3, with 11 bases lining up with TRBD1. The CDR3 totals 16 residues. Germline V gene data show CDR1 as ENHRY and CDR2 as SYGVKD. Trimming at V came to 4 bases and at J to 0 bases, leaving 5 bases not matched to a gene. CDR3 residues: CAISVPGTGGSYEQYF. DNA for the CDR3: TGTGCCATCAGTGTCCCCGGGACAGGGGGCTCCTACGAGCAGTACTTC.